Sequencing of this T cell receptor beta chain was carried out in a study of T cell repertoires in cytomegalovirus infection. Across the whole study: Public TCR beta signature analysis indicated the presence of both CMV infection and matching HLA type.

The CDR3 has 12 amino acids. CDR1 is SQVTM and CDR2 is ANQGSEA in the germline V gene. Trimming stripped 5 bases from V and 2 bases from J, with 9 bases between. TCRdb used MiXCR to reprocess the reads, holding one entry per CDR3 protein. The table shows approximately 500,000 distinct CDR3 sequences, with 16% occurring only once. The sequencing input was CD8+ T cells from PBMCs. This TCR came from a human donor in good health (CMV status not recorded). Some clones in this sample may be carry-over from other donors' samples. The rearrangement joins TRBV29-1 to TRBJ2-5; D is uncertain. In DNA form, the CDR3 reads TGCAGCGTTCCCGCGCGGCAAGAGACCCAGTACTTC. Protein: CSVPARQETQYF.